A selection of T cell receptor beta chains follows, all from one sample in a study of OX40 agonist ivuxolimab in advanced cancers. This table comes from immunoSEQ multiplex PCR, and its TCRdb copy is limited to in-frame clones, with some not included. This table has 45,000 to 55,000 clones, 70% to 90% appearing once. The sample here was CD4+ or CD8+ T cells sorted from blood, taken in a trial of the OX40 agonist ivuxolimab. All receptors come from an adult with an advanced solid tumor such as melanoma, head and neck, liver or kidney cancer. CDR3s include the opening cysteine and the closing phenylalanine or tryptophan. A D gene is named only where the DNA matches it firmly. The size of a clone is reported for some rows only, either as once, few or many, or as a class for expanded clones.

V	D	size	J	CDR3	DNA
TRBV5-1	NA	NA	TRBJ2-7	CASSSWGDSLYEQYF	TGCGCCAGCAGCTCCTGGGGGGACAGCCTCTACGAGCAGTACTTC
TRBV7-9	NA	NA	TRBJ2-7	CASSFGRGQREQYF	TGTGCCAGCAGCTTTGGGCGGGGACAACGGGAGCAGTACTTC
TRBV19	NA	NA	TRBJ1-2	CASKGANYGYTF	TGTGCCAGTAAAGGAGCTAACTATGGCTACACCTTC
TRBV9	NA	once	TRBJ2-1	CASSVSGPSSYNEQFF	TGTGCCAGCAGCGTTTCGGGACCGAGCTCCTACAATGAGCAGTTCTTC
TRBV28	NA	NA	TRBJ1-5	CASSLTGPQHF	TGTGCCAGCAGTTTAACGGGACCCCAGCATTTT
TRBV5-1	NA	NA	TRBJ2-1	CASSSSGTFSYNEQFF	TGCGCCAGCAGCTCATCCGGGACTTTTTCTTACAATGAGCAGTTCTTC
TRBV19	TRBD2	NA	TRBJ2-1	CASSSRLAGFDNEQFF	TGTGCCAGTAGCTCACGACTAGCGGGTTTCGACAATGAGCAGTTCTTC
TRBV30	NA	NA	TRBJ1-6	CAWSVLPSGGGQLYSGSPLHF	TGTGCCTGGAGTGTATTGCCATCAGGAGGAGGCCAGCTCTATTCAGGTTCACCCCTCCACTTT
TRBV29-1	NA	NA	TRBJ2-4	CSVEEGGNIQYF	TGCAGCGTTGAAGAGGGAGGAAACATTCAGTACTTC
TRBV27	NA	NA	TRBJ2-1	CASWTDWSEQFF	TGTGCCAGCTGGACAGATTGGAGTGAGCAGTTCTTC
TRBV7-6	NA	NA	TRBJ2-1	CASSPLSATPGNEQFF	TGTGCCAGCAGCCCCCTGTCTGCGACACCAGGGAATGAGCAGTTCTTC
TRBV21-1	NA	NA	TRBJ2-5	CASSQRTVLETQYF	TGTGCCAGCAGCCAAAGGACAGTTCTTGAGACCCAGTACTTC
TRBV5-1	NA	NA	TRBJ2-2	CASSFIRGYGELFF	TGCGCCAGCAGCTTTATCAGGGGATATGGGGAGCTGTTTTTT
TRBV6-1	NA	NA	TRBJ1-3	CAVTIGIDTIYF	TGTGCCGTGACGATTGGGATAGACACCATATATTTT
TRBV5-4	NA	NA	TRBJ2-7	CASSVHAYEQYF	TGTGCCAGCAGCGTGCATGCCTACGAGCAGTACTTC
TRBV30	NA	few	TRBJ2-2	CAWSNTGELFF	TGTGCCTGGAGTAACACCGGGGAGCTGTTTTTT
TRBV28	NA	NA	TRBJ2-5	CASRRGRETQYF	TGTGCCAGCAGAAGGGGGAGGGAGACCCAGTACTTC
TRBV28	NA	NA	TRBJ1-2	CASSLRDSYGYTF	TGTGCCAGCAGTTTACGAGATAGCTATGGCTACACCTTC
TRBV28	NA	NA	TRBJ1-6	CASSKSTESLNSPLHF	TGTGCCAGCAGTAAGTCGACAGAGAGTCTCAATTCACCCCTCCACTTT
TRBV7-2	TRBD2	few	TRBJ2-1	CASSFHRLAGGYNEQFF	TGTGCCAGCAGCTTCCACCGACTAGCGGGAGGGTACAATGAGCAGTTCTTC
TRBV7-9	NA	NA	TRBJ2-3	CASSSVGGLLVPTDTQYF	TGTGCCAGCAGCTCAGTGGGTGGGCTTCTTGTCCCCACAGATACGCAGTATTTT
TRBV5-1	NA	NA	TRBJ2-2	CASSFRSYTGELFF	TGCGCCAGCAGCTTCCGCAGTTACACCGGGGAGCTGTTTTTT
TRBV19	NA	NA	TRBJ1-1	CASTAGGGSTEAFF	TGTGCCAGTACGGCGGGAGGTGGGAGTACTGAAGCTTTCTTT
TRBV6-4	NA	NA	TRBJ1-2	CASSAEDGAGYTF	TGTGCCAGCAGTGCTGAGGACGGGGCTGGCTACACCTTC
TRBV2	TRBD2	NA	TRBJ2-5	CAPGRGGQETQYF	TGTGCCCCCGGGAGGGGAGGGCAAGAGACCCAGTACTTC
TRBV15	NA	NA	TRBJ2-5	CATTAGQILQETQYF	TGTGCCACCACCGCGGGACAAATTCTACAAGAGACCCAGTACTTC
TRBV5-1	TRBD2	NA	TRBJ2-1	CASSLAATSGRKEQFF	TGCGCCAGCAGCTTGGCCGCGACTAGCGGGAGAAAAGAGCAGTTCTTC
TRBV7-3	NA	NA	TRBJ2-1	CASSPGPGYNEQFF	TGTGCCAGCAGCCCGGGCCCGGGCTACAATGAGCAGTTCTTC
TRBV7-7	NA	few	TRBJ2-5	CASSHPAIGQETQYF	TGTGCTAGCAGCCACCCTGCGATCGGGCAAGAGACCCAGTACTTC
TRBV2	NA	NA	TRBJ1-1	CASSRQAMNTEAFF	TGTGCCAGCAGTCGACAGGCTATGAACACTGAAGCTTTCTTT
TRBV5-4	NA	NA	TRBJ2-3	CASSLFGITDTQYF	TGTGCCAGCAGCTTGTTCGGTATCACAGATACGCAGTATTTT
TRBV19	NA	NA	TRBJ2-5	CASREGGGFETQYF	TGTGCCAGTAGGGAGGGAGGGGGATTTGAGACCCAGTACTTC
TRBV28	NA	NA	TRBJ2-6	CASSPRGVGNSGANVLTF	TGTGCCAGCAGTCCACGCGGGGTAGGAAACTCTGGGGCCAACGTCCTGACTTTC
TRBV25-1	NA	NA	TRBJ1-1	CASSGPNTEAFF	TGTGCCAGCAGTGGACCGAACACTGAAGCTTTCTTT
TRBV28	NA	NA	TRBJ2-5	CASVSGQGGTQYF	TGTGCCAGTGTTAGCGGTCAAGGAGGGACCCAGTACTTC
TRBV4-1	NA	NA	TRBJ1-1	CASSQAPFYKNTEAFF	TGCGCCAGCAGCCAGGCACCTTTTTACAAGAACACTGAAGCTTTCTTT
TRBV6-5	TRBD1	NA	TRBJ1-2	CASSSGGTAGDGYTF	TGTGCCAGCAGTTCCGGCGGGACAGCGGGGGATGGCTACACCTTC
TRBV28	TRBD1	NA	TRBJ1-5	CASSSYRQGYQPQHF	TGTGCCAGCAGTTCCTACAGACAGGGTTATCAGCCCCAGCATTTT
TRBV18	TRBD1	NA	TRBJ2-7	CASSLGEGAIYEQYF	TGTGCCAGCTCACTAGGAGAGGGGGCGATCTACGAGCAGTACTTC
TRBV5-1	TRBD1	few	TRBJ1-2	CASSGQGQGYGYTF	TGCGCCAGCAGCGGACAGGGACAGGGCTATGGCTACACCTTC
TRBV7-9	NA	NA	TRBJ1-1	CASSSQTENTEAFF	TGTGCCAGCAGCAGTCAGACGGAAAACACTGAAGCTTTCTTT
TRBV10-2	NA	NA	TRBJ2-3	CASSATYTSTDTQYF	TGCGCCAGCAGCGCTACATATACTAGCACAGATACGCAGTATTTT
TRBV6-1	NA	NA	TRBJ1-1	CASKGLGNTEAFF	TGTGCCAGCAAGGGACTCGGGAACACTGAAGCTTTCTTT
TRBV5-5	TRBD2	NA	TRBJ2-1	CASSLRTSGRVNEQFF	TGTGCCAGCAGCTTGAGAACTAGCGGGAGGGTCAATGAGCAGTTCTTC
TRBV6-5	NA	NA	TRBJ2-1	CASSRDGAYNEQFF	TGTGCCAGCAGCCGGGACGGGGCCTACAATGAGCAGTTCTTC
TRBV28	TRBD2	once	TRBJ2-1	CASSILTSGRAGEQFF	TGTGCCAGCAGTATCCTAACTAGCGGGAGGGCTGGAGAGCAGTTCTTC
TRBV4-2	TRBD1	NA	TRBJ2-5	CASSQGKGADQETQYF	TGTGCCAGCAGCCAAGGGAAGGGGGCCGACCAAGAGACCCAGTACTTC
TRBV5-1	NA	NA	TRBJ1-4	CASSLGGSVNEKLFF	TGCGCCAGCAGCTTGGGAGGTAGTGTTAATGAAAAACTGTTTTTT
TRBV7-9	TRBD1	NA	TRBJ2-7	CASSHDRGLGEQYF	TGTGCCAGCAGCCACGACAGGGGCCTTGGCGAGCAGTACTTC
TRBV6-5	NA	once	TRBJ1-5	CASSPQGGNQPQHF	TGTGCCAGCAGTCCACAGGGCGGCAATCAGCCCCAGCATTTT
TRBV7-8	TRBD1	NA	TRBJ1-2	CASSPQGSRGYTF	TGTGCCAGCAGCCCACAGGGGAGTCGGGGCTACACCTTC
TRBV18	NA	few	TRBJ2-7	CASSPRDDEQYF	TGTGCCAGCTCACCAAGGGATGACGAGCAGTACTTC
TRBV4-1	NA	NA	TRBJ1-4	CASSQVGGGGGRKLFF	TGCGCCAGCAGCCAGGTCGGTGGAGGGGGAGGGAGAAAACTGTTTTTT
TRBV6-5	TRBD1	NA	TRBJ1-3	CASTQGGSSGNTIYF	TGTGCCAGCACCCAAGGGGGCAGCTCTGGAAACACCATATATTTT